This T cell receptor (beta chain) is drawn from a study of response to subunit inactivated influenza vaccine. MiXCR, applied by TCRdb to the RT-PCR reads, yields one record per CDR3 protein. This sample yields about 540,000 distinct CDR3 sequences, of which roughly 25% are seen a single time; approximately 3% belongs to the top ten. This clonotype has a handful of counts. This CDR3 is 15 amino acids long. V lost 4 bases, J lost 4 bases, and 16 bases lay in between. Per the germline V gene, CDR1 is SGHVS and CDR2 is FQNEAQ. These data were also filed under a second study, of T cells expressing NK-cell markers. From that paper: For TCR beta, cDNA was produced by 5'RACE template switching with UMIs. CD3+CD56+NKG2C+, CD3+CD56+NKG2C- and CD3+CD56-NKG2C+ T cells, once sorted, supplied the TCR beta repertoires. Serological testing identified seven of the eight sequenced donors as HCMV-seropositive and one as seronegative. Whether expanded NKG2C+ T cell clones recognized HCMV stayed uncertain.

The sequences come from CD4+ T cells sorted from PBMCs, collected 12 days after vaccination. This rearrangement joins TRBV7-8 to TRBJ1-1, with D possibly being TRBD1 (6 bases). This clonotype was obtained from a man in his fifties or sixties who received an inactivated influenza vaccine. The CDR3 DNA follows: TGTGCCAGCAGCTGGAGGGTCGGGGGCGGCACTGAAGCTTTCTTT. This sequence encodes CASSWRVGGGTEAFF.